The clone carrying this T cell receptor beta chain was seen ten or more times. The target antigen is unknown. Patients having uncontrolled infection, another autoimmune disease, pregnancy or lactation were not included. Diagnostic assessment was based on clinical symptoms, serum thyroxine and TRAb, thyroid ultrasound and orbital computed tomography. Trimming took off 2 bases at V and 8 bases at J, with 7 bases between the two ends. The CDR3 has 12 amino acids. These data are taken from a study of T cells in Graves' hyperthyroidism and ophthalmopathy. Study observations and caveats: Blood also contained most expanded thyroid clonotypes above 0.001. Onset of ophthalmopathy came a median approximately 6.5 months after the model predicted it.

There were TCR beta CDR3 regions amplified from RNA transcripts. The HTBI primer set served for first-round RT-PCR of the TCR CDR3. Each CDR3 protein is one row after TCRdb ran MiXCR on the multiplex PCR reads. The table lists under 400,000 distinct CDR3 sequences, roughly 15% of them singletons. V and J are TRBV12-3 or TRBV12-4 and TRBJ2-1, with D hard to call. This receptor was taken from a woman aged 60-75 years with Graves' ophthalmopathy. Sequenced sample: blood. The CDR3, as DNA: TGTGCCAGCAGTTTATCGGGTCATGAGCAGTTCTTC. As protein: CASSLSGHEQFF.